This T cell receptor (beta chain) was found in a study of cytomegalovirus exposure and HLA in healthy donors. The study's findings and limits: According to a subsequent analysis, TCR clusters identified in the first cohort showed a tendency to co-occur across the approximately 120 validation repertoires.

Repertoires were generated with immunoSEQ multiplex PCR, while TCRdb's copy carries only in-frame clones and drops some. Among about 280,000 clones, about 86% were seen once, and the ten largest hold around 1%. Notes on this clone: Its matching antigen is unknown.

The CDR3 runs 15 residues. The ends were cut back, 3 bases at V and 6 bases at J, with 12 bases in the middle. The germline gives CDR1 MNHEY, CDR2 SVGAGI. Sequencing was carried out using PBMCs. This TCR was sampled from a woman aged 18-30 years in good health and CMV-seronegative. The genes are TRBV6-5 and TRBJ2-6; D is ambiguous. The CDR3 loop reads CASSYDTTEANVLTF. DNA of the CDR3: TGTGCCAGCAGTTATGACACCACAGAGGCCAACGTCCTGACTTTC.